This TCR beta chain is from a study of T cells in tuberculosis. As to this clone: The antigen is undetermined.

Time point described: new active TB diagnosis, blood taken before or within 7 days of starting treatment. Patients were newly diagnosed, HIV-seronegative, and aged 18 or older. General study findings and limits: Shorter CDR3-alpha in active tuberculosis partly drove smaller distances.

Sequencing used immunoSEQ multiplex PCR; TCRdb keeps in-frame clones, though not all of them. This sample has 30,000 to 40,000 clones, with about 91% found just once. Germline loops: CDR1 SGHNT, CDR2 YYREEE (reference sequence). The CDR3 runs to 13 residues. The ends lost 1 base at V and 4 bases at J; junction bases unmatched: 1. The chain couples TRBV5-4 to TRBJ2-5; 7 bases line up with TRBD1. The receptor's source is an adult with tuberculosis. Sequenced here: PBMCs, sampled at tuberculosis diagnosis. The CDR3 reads CASSLRDRETQYF. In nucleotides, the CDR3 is TGTGCCAGCAGCTTGCGGGACAGAGAGACCCAGTACTTC.